This TCR beta chain was retrieved from a study of blood T cell repertoires in COVID-19. Overall study: Nucleic acid was either cDNA or gDNA, and it came from T cells, B-cell-depleted T cells, or PBMCs.

Profiled with immunoSEQ multiplex PCR; TCRdb holds only in-frame clones, not every one. The sample records 200,000 to 250,000 clones, about 85% being singletons. V was trimmed by 2 bases and J by 0 bases, leaving 8 bases between them. This CDR3 is 15 amino acids long. Germline CDR1 and CDR2: LGHNA and YSLEER. The chain joins TRBV4-3 to TRBJ1-3; D not certain. The sequence was obtained from a woman in her twenties or thirties who had recovered from COVID-19. The sample taken for sequencing was PBMCs or T cells enriched from blood (not recorded which). CDR3 sequence: CASSQRSRSGNTIYF. The CDR3 nucleotides are TGCGCCAGCAGCCAACGTTCCCGCTCTGGAAACACCATATATTTT.